These 5 T cell receptor beta chains came from one sample sequenced in a study of T cell changes during pregnancy in multiple sclerosis. Data came from immunoSEQ multiplex PCR; TCRdb stores just in-frame clones and leaves some out. The table includes around 77,000 clones, around nine tenths detected once. The sample was peripheral blood, taken in the third trimester of pregnancy. The receptors here all came from a female donor with multiple sclerosis, enrolled in a pregnancy study.

This chain connects TRBV10-3 to TRBJ2-5, with 9 nucleotides matching TRBD1. In germline, CDR1 is ENHRY, CDR2 SYGVKD. Unmatched junction bases numbered 7, after V lost 8 bases and J lost 3 bases. This CDR3 contains 14 residues. The CDR3 coding sequence is TGTGCCATCCAGGACAGGGGACGGGAAGAGACCCAGTACTTC. This codes for CAIQDRGREETQYF.

The rearrangement links TRBV11-2 to TRBJ2-7, with TRBD2 matching 9 bases. The ends lost 1 base at V and 2 bases at J; junction bases unmatched: 9. CDR3 length: 17 amino acids. CDR1 SGHAT and CDR2 FQNNGV come from the germline V gene. The CDR3 DNA sequence: TGTGCCAGCAGCTTAGGGGCCCAGCGGGAGGTTCCCTACGAGCAGTACTTC. Translated: CASSLGAQREVPYEQYF.

This clone was observed a few times. This rearrangement joins TRBV18 to TRBJ1-2; 8 nucleotides match TRBD1. Germline CDR1 reads KGHSH; CDR2 reads LQKENI. V lost 3 bases and J lost 3; bases outside the gene matches: 0. The CDR3 is 13 amino acids. CDR3 sequence reads: CASSPDRDYGYTF. The CDR3 bases are TGTGCCAGCTCACCGGACAGGGACTATGGCTACACCTTC.

The chain carries TRBV7-9 and TRBJ1-5; TRBD1 agrees at 7 bases. CDR3 size: 14 residues. V lost 5 bases, J lost 2 bases, and 3 bases stayed unmatched. CDR1 is SEHNR and CDR2 is FQNEAQ in the germline V gene (reference sequence). The CDR3 DNA reads TGTGCCAGCAGCGTCGGGACAGGCAATCAGCCCCAGCATTTT. Protein sequence: CASSVGTGNQPQHF. The full variable domain, with the rest looked up from reference TRBV7-9 and TRBJ1-5, is DTGVSQNPRHKITKRGQNVTFRCDPISEHNRLYWYRQTLGQGPEFLTYFQNEAQLEKSRLLSDRFSAERPKGSFSTLEIQRTEQGDSAMYLCASSVGTGNQPQHFGDGTRLSIL.

This chain links TRBV4-2 with TRBJ1-5, with 8 bases matching TRBD1. J was trimmed by 5 bases and V by 1 base; bases with no gene match: 10. CDR1 is LGHNA and CDR2 is YNFKEQ in the germline V gene. The CDR3 has 17 amino acids. CDR3 DNA: TGTGCCAGCAGCCAAGCCCCAAGACAGGGGAGAGATCAGCCCCAGCATTTT. Protein sequence: CASSQAPRQGRDQPQHF.